The rows below give T cell receptor beta chains drawn from one sample of a study of cytomegalovirus exposure and HLA in healthy donors. Assay: immunoSEQ multiplex PCR; the TCRdb copy retains only in-frame clones and omits some. The repertoire holds roughly 200,000 clones, with roughly 86% as singletons. Material: PBMCs. The origin of the receptors is a man aged 35-49 years in good health and CMV-seropositive. Both conserved end residues are part of each CDR3. D genes are given only for firm matches. For some rows the clone size is stated as once, few or many, or as a class when expanded; others skip it.

V,J,size,D,CDR3,DNA
TRBV6-1,TRBJ2-7,once,.,CASSIQGYEQYF,TGTGCCAGCAGCATACAGGGCTACGAGCAGTACTTC
TRBV25-1,TRBJ2-7,.,TRBD1,CASSGTPGQGAHEQYF,TGTGCCAGCAGTGGGACTCCGGGACAGGGGGCCCACGAGCAGTACTTC
TRBV2,TRBJ1-2,.,.,CASSDRGRDYGYTF,TGTGCCAGCAGTGATCGGGGAAGGGACTATGGCTACACCTTC
TRBV10-3,TRBJ2-7,.,.,CAISGGRSYEQYF,TGTGCGATATCGGGGGGCCGCTCCTACGAGCAGTACTTC
TRBV7-8,TRBJ1-5,.,.,CASSFGYYGNRNQPQHF,TGTGCCAGCAGCTTTGGGTACTATGGTAACCGAAATCAGCCCCAGCATTTT
TRBV6-5,TRBJ1-1,.,.,CASSEQGFEAFF,TGTGCCAGCAGTGAACAGGGATTTGAAGCTTTCTTT
TRBV19,TRBJ1-5,.,TRBD1,CASSSQGDQPQHF,TGTGCCAGTAGTTCTCAGGGGGATCAGCCCCAGCATTTT
TRBV5-1,TRBJ1-2,.,.,CASSLAIGGSGGYTF,TGCGCCAGCAGCCTTGCCATTGGGGGCTCAGGGGGCTACACCTTC
TRBV4-2,TRBJ2-1,.,.,CASSQESGDKGRNEQFF,TGTGCCAGCAGCCAAGAATCGGGGGATAAGGGAAGGAATGAGCAGTTCTTC
TRBV4-2,TRBJ1-6,few,.,CASSQEGGGYSPLHF,TGTGCCAGCAGCCAAGAAGGGGGGGGGTATTCACCCCTCCACTTT
TRBV6-1,TRBJ2-7,.,.,CASSANPGYEQYF,TGTGCCAGCAGTGCTAATCCAGGCTACGAGCAGTACTTC
TRBV4-3,TRBJ2-2,.,.,CASSQELQGTGELFF,TGCGCCAGCAGCCAAGAGTTACAGGGAACCGGGGAGCTGTTTTTT
TRBV2,TRBJ2-1,.,TRBD1,CASSEGTGGYNEQFF,TGTGCCAGCAGTGAAGGGACAGGGGGCTACAATGAGCAGTTCTTC
TRBV6-5,TRBJ1-1,few,.,CASKDKRMNTEAFF,TGTGCCAGCAAAGACAAAAGGATGAACACTGAAGCTTTCTTT
TRBV11-2,TRBJ2-7,.,TRBD1,CASSLGTGGITGEQYF,TGTGCCAGCAGCTTAGGGACAGGGGGTATAACTGGGGAGCAGTACTTC